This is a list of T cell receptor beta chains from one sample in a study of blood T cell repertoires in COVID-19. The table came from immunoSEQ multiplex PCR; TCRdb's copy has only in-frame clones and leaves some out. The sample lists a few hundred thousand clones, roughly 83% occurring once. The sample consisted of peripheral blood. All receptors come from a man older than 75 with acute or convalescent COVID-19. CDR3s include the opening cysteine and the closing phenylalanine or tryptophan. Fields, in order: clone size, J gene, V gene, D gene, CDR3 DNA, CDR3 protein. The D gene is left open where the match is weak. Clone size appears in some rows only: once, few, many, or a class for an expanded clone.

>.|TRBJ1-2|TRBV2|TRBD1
TGTGCCAGCAGTGAAGAAAGGGGGCGCGGTGGCTACACCTTC
CASSEERGRGGYTF
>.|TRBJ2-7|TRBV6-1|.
TGTGCCAGCAGTGAAGGGGGTAGCGACGAGCAGTACTTC
CASSEGGSDEQYF
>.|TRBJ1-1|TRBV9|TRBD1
TGTGCCAGCAGCGCTTCGACAGGGATGAACACTGAAGCTTTCTTT
CASSASTGMNTEAFF
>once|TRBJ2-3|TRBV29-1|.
TGCAGCGTTGAACCCCTGCGGGGCACAGATACGCAGTATTTT
CSVEPLRGTDTQYF
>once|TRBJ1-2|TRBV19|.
TGTGCCAGTAGTATGACCGGGGTGGACGGAGGCTACACCTTC
CASSMTGVDGGYTF
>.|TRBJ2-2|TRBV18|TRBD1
TGTGCCAGCTCAGGCGACAGGGCTGCCACCGGGGAGCTGTTTTTT
CASSGDRAATGELFF
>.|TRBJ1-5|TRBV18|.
TGTGCCAGCTCATCTGGACAGTCCCAGCCCCAGCATTTT
CASSSGQSQPQHF
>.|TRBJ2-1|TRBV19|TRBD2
TGTGCCAGTTGTAGCGGGGGGCCCAATGAGCAGTTCTTC
CASCSGGPNEQFF
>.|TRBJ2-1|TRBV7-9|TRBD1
TGTGCCAGCAGCTTATACCGGGACAGGGACTACAATGAGCAGTTCTTC
CASSLYRDRDYNEQFF
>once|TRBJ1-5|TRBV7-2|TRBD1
TGTGCCAGCAGCTTAGACGGGACAGGGTATCAGCCCCAGCATTTT
CASSLDGTGYQPQHF
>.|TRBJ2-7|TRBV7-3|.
TGTGCCAGCAGCGCGACGGCCGGGCAGGGGGGTGAGCAGTACTTC
CASSATAGQGGEQYF
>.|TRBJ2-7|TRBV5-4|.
TGTGCCAGCAGCCACCGGGCAGGGAACTCCTACGAGCAGTACTTC
CASSHRAGNSYEQYF
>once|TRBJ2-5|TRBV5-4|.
TGTGCCAGCAGCCTGATAAATTCGGTCGGAGGAGAGACCCAGTACTTC
CASSLINSVGGETQYF
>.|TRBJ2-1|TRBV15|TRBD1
TGTGCCACCAGCAGGGGACAGGGGGCCAATGAGCAGTTCTTC
CATSRGQGANEQFF
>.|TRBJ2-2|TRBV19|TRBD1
TGTGCCAGCGGGACAGAACTCACCGGGGAGCTGTTTTTT
CASGTELTGELFF
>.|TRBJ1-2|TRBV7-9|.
TGTGCCAGCAGCCTAGACGGCCGGGTTATAGGCGGCTACACCTTC
CASSLDGRVIGGYTF
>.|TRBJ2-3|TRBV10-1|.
TGCGCCAGCAGTGAGTCGTTAGCGGCTAGCACAGATACGCAGTATTTT
CASSESLAASTDTQYF
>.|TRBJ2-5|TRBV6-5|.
TGTGCCAGCAGTACCCCAATTGATGGAGGGTCACTACTGTACTTC
CASSTPIDGGSLLYF
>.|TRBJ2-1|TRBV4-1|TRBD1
TGCGCCAGCAGCCTGGGACAGCTGGGGGAGCAGTTCTTC
CASSLGQLGEQFF
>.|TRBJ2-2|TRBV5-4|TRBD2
TGTGCCAGCAGCTTCCTTACTAGCGCCACCGGGGAGCTGTTTTTT
CASSFLTSATGELFF
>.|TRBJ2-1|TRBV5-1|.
TGCGCCAGCAGCCGCGGAGTTGGCTCCTACAATGAGCAGTTCTTC
CASSRGVGSYNEQFF
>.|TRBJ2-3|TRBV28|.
TGTGCCAGCAGTCTCTCGGGGAGGACAGATACGCAGTATTTT
CASSLSGRTDTQYF
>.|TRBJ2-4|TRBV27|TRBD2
TGTGCCAGCAGTCCGCTAGCGGGAGGGCTCAAAAACATTCAGTACTTC
CASSPLAGGLKNIQYF
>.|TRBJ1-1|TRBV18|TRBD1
TGTGCCAGCTCACCTATCCCACGTTTTGACAGGGCCACTGAAGCTTTCTTT
CASSPIPRFDRATEAFF
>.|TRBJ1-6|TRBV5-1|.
TGCGCCAGCAGCCAGACGCTGAGGGCGCGGGATTCACCCCTCCACTTT
CASSQTLRARDSPLHF
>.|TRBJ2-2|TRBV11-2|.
TGTGCCAGCAGCTTAAGCGGGACCGGGGAGCTGTTTTTT
CASSLSGTGELFF
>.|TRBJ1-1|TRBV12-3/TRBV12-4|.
TGTGCCAGCAGTTTACCCCAGAACACTGAAGCTTTCTTT
CASSLPQNTEAFF
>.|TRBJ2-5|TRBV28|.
TGTGCCAGCAGTTTCGGCAGGGAAGAGACCCAGTACTTC
CASSFGREETQYF
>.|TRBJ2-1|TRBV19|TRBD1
TGTGCCAGTAGTACCCAAAAATATTCCAGGGGGCTGTTCTTC
CASSTQKYSRGLFF
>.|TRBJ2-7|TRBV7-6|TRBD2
TGTGCCAGCAGCGCCTCGCGGGCGGGGGGGAGCTCCTACGAGCAGTACTTC
CASSASRAGGSSYEQYF
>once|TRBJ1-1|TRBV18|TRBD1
TGTGCCAGCTCACCACTGGACAGGGGAACTGAAGCTTTCTTT
CASSPLDRGTEAFF
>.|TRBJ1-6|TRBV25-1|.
TGTGCCAGCAGTGGCCTGGGGGGATTTTCACCCCTCCACTTT
CASSGLGGFSPLHF
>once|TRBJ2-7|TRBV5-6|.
TGTGCCAGCAGCTTGCGGGCCACAGGGATAGTAAGAAACGAGCAGTACTTC
CASSLRATGIVRNEQYF
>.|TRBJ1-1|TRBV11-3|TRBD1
TGTGCCAGCAGCTCAACCCGGACAGGGAAAGCTTTCTTT
CASSSTRTGKAFF
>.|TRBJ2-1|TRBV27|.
TGTGCGAGCAGGAGGGGGGGGTCAGGTGAGCAGTTCTTC
CASRRGGSGEQFF
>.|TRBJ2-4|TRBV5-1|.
TGCGCCAGCAGCCCCGGTGGAGCCAAAAACATTCAGTACTTC
CASSPGGAKNIQYF
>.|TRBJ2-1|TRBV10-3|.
TGTGCCATCAGTGGGGGGGTACAGGGGACCGATGAGCAGTTCTTC
CAISGGVQGTDEQFF
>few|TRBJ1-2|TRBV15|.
TGTGCCACCAGCAGAGGGCACATCAGTAACTATGGCTACACCTTC
CATSRGHISNYGYTF
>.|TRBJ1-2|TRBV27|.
TGTGCCAGCAGTTTGTCAGGCTATGGCTACACCTTC
CASSLSGYGYTF
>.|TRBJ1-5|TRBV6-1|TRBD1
TGTGCCAGCAGTGAAGGGAGGGGGCTTCAGCCCCAGCATTTT
CASSEGRGLQPQHF
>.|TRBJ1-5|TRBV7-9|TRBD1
TGTGCCAGCAGCGTTGGGACAGAGAATCAGCCCCAGCATTTT
CASSVGTENQPQHF
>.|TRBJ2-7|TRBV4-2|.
TGTGCCAGCAGCCAAACGGGGAGGGAGCAGTACTTC
CASSQTGREQYF
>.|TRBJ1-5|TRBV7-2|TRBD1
TGTGCCAGCAGCTTATCCGGGACAGACAATCAGCCCCAGCATTTT
CASSLSGTDNQPQHF
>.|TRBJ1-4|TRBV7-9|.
TGTGCCAGCAGCTTAAGGGGGAGAATGGGTGAAAAACTGTTTTTT
CASSLRGRMGEKLFF
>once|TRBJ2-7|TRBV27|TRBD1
TGTGCCAGCAGTCTAACGGGACAGTTCGAGCAGTACTTC
CASSLTGQFEQYF
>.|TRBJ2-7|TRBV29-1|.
TGCAGCGTTGGACAGGTCCCCTACGAGCAGTACTTC
CSVGQVPYEQYF
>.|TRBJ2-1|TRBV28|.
TGTGCCAGCAGTTTATCATACAATGAGCAGTTCTTC
CASSLSYNEQFF
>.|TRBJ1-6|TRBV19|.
TGTGCCAGTTCTTTAGGGAGGAATTCACCCCTCCACTTT
CASSLGRNSPLHF
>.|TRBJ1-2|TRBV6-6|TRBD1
TGTGCCAGCATAGCGGGACAGGGGGTGGGCGGCTACACCTTC
CASIAGQGVGGYTF
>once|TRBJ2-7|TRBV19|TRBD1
TGTGCCAGTAGTATCAAGGGACAAGGGGGCGCAGAGCAGTACTTC
CASSIKGQGGAEQYF
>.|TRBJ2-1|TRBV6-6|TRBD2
TGTGCCAGCAGTCCGACTAGCGGAAAAGAGCAGTTCTTC
CASSPTSGKEQFF
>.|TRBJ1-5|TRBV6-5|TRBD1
TGTGCCACCACAAGGACAGGGTCCGAGACAGAGCCCCAGCATTTT
CATTRTGSETEPQHF
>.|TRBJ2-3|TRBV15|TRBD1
TGTGCCACCAGCGGACAGGGCGTCGCAGATACGCAGTATTTT
CATSGQGVADTQYF
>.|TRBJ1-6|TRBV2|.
TGTGCCAGCAGTTCGCTAGCTGGTAATTCACCCCTCCACTTT
CASSSLAGNSPLHF
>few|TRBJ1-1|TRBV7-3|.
TGTGCCAGCAGCATGGGACCCGGGGGCACTGAAGCTTTCTTT
CASSMGPGGTEAFF
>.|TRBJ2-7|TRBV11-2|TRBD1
TGTGCCAGCAGCTTCCAGGACAGGGGTTCATACGAGCAGTACTTC
CASSFQDRGSYEQYF
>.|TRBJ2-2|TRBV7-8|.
TGTGCCAGCAGCTTAGGTGGAGCCGGGGAGCTGTTTTTT
CASSLGGAGELFF